This entry is about one T cell receptor (beta chain). The CDR3 loop spans 15 amino acids. The V gene's germline CDR1 is SNHLY and CDR2 FYNNEI. V dropped 6 bases and J dropped 1 base, with 15 bases sitting between them. This specimen comes from a study of T cells in Graves' hyperthyroidism and ophthalmopathy. Template material for amplifying TCR beta CDR3 regions consisted of RNA transcripts. Using the HTBI primer set, a first-round RT-PCR was run on the TCR CDR3. TCRdb redid the calling of the multiplex PCR reads with MiXCR, one entry per CDR3 protein. Found here are about 640,000 distinct CDR3 sequences, roughly 45% of them singletons; the top ten hold less than 8.5%.

The specimen was peripheral blood or thyroid tissue (not recorded which). The chain uses TRBV2 and TRBJ1-1, with a weak D call TRBD1 (6 bases). This TCR derives from an adult man with Graves' disease, either hyperthyroidism or ophthalmopathy (not recorded which). The CDR3 bases are TGTGCCAGCAGCAGAGAGGGACATTCGAACACTGAAGCTTTCTTT. The encoded protein is CASSREGHSNTEAFF. Looking up the rest from reference TRBV2 and TRBJ1-1 gives the full variable domain: EPEVTQTPSHQVTQMGQEVILRCVPISNHLYFYWYRQILGQKVEFLVSFYNNEISEKSEIFDDQFSVERPDGSNFTLKIRSTKLEDSAMYFCASSREGHSNTEAFFGQGTRLTVV.